The 21 T cell receptor beta chains below come from one sample, sequenced in a study of T-cell memory formation after mild COVID-19 (dated by TCRdb to the early 2020s). Preparation of the library involved 5' RACE. Instrument used: Illumina NovaSeq 6000. TCRdb took the public reads, trimmed them with fastp at Q25, ran MiXCR for clone calling and kept in-frame beta chains. Rows with a matching CDR3 protein are joined into one entry that keeps the most common DNA and genes. The sample table contains nearly 110,000 distinct CDR3 sequences; only one count was recorded for around 12% of them. Of the sample, around 25% falls within the top ten clones. The sample taken for sequencing was PBMCs or a T cell subset sorted from them (not recorded which). All receptors derive from an adult woman who had mild COVID-19 (a few samples of this study predate the infection). The sample titles of this study are shuffled in the database, so cell type and time point are left out; the donor was told from shared clones.

This clonotype was counted between two and nine times. The CDR3 loop reads CSARNLKGPNYEQYF. CDR3 in DNA: TGCAGTGCAAGGAATCTTAAGGGTCCGAACTACGAGCAGTACTTC. The chain joins TRBV20-1 to TRBJ2-7; no reliable D call. There are 15 residues in the CDR3. Per the germline V gene, CDR1 is DFQATT and CDR2 is SNEGSKA (reference sequence). V was shortened by 6 bases and J by 3 bases, with 21 bases between the two germline ends.

The chain couples TRBV2 to TRBJ2-6; weak D call: TRBD1 (6 bases). Trimming cost V 2 bases and J 0 bases, with 11 bases left between them. The germline V gene encodes CDR1 SNHLY and CDR2 FYNNEI. This CDR3 is built from 17 residues. The CDR3 DNA is TGTGCCAGCAGTGAAATAACAGGGAGCTCTGGGGCCAACGTCCTGACTTTC. Amino acids: CASSEITGSSGANVLTF.

In its sample, this clonotype was seen many times. This rearrangement joins TRBV5-1 to TRBJ2-1; D is ambiguous. The V end was cut by 4 bases, the J end by 0 bases, with 11 bases between. CDR3 length: 15 amino acids. Looked up from germline, CDR1 is SGHRS and CDR2 is YFSETQ. The CDR3 loop is CASSLDISSYNEQFF. The CDR3 DNA is TGCGCCAGCAGCCTAGATATCAGCTCCTACAATGAGCAGTTCTTC.

The chain carries TRBV12-3 or TRBV12-4 and TRBJ1-5; maybe TRBD1 (5 bases). V was pared by 5 bases and J by 0 bases, with 8 bases between. The CDR3 extends over 14 amino acids. CDR3 protein: CASSQGLSNQPQHF. The DNA for the CDR3 is TGTGCCAGCAGTCAGGGACTTAGCAATCAGCCCCAGCATTTT.

The chain links TRBV29-1 to TRBJ1-1; perhaps TRBD1 as D (5 bases). V was pared by 6 bases and J by 10 bases, with 15 bases between. This CDR3 is 11 amino acids long. Germline CDR1 and CDR2: SQVTM and ANQGSEA. As DNA, the CDR3 is TGCAGCGTATATCTAGGGGTAAGAGCTTTCTTT. Translating it yields CSVYLGVRAFF.

This clonotype was observed a few times. This chain connects TRBV4-2 to TRBJ2-2, with D possibly being TRBD2 (6 bases). Germline assignment: CDR1 LGHNA and CDR2 YNFKEQ. The germline V and J ends were trimmed by 1 base and 8 bases, with 23 bases remaining between them. This CDR3 has 18 residues. CDR3 sequence: CASSQGETGARLGGELFF. CDR3 nucleotide sequence: TGTGCCAGCAGCCAAGGAGAGACGGGAGCGCGCCTAGGGGGGGAGCTGTTTTTT.

As regards this clonotype: No DNA is shown, since the ends of the CDR3 on it are uncertain; the CDR3 is the one TCRdb lists. The chain combines TRBV20-1 with TRBJ2-2; the table assigns TRBD1, which was not confirmed against the DNA. CDR1 and CDR2 (germline): DFQATT, SNEGSKA (reference sequence). The CDR3 spans 15 residues, counting both ends. The CDR3: CSALTGFGTGELFFF.

The genes are TRBV5-4 and TRBJ2-3; 7 bases align to TRBD1. CDR1 and CDR2 (germline): SGHNT, YYREEE (reference sequence). The CDR3 is 17 amino acids. V lost 4 bases, J lost 6 bases, and 17 bases stayed unmatched. In DNA form, the CDR3 reads TGTGCCAGCAGCCCTACAAGGACAGGCGTCGGGGCGGATACGCAGTATTTT. It yields the protein CASSPTRTGVGADTQYF.

This clonotype was seen a few times. V and J are TRBV13 and TRBJ2-1, with D perhaps matching TRBD1 (5 bases). This CDR3 is 13 amino acids long. Trimming took 6 bases from V and 8 from J, leaving 14 bases between them. The V gene's germline CDR1 is PRHDT and CDR2 FYEKMQ (reference sequence). The CDR3 loop is CASSSPATDEQFF. In DNA, the CDR3 is TGTGCCAGCAGTTCCCCAGCGACAGATGAGCAGTTCTTC.

This clonotype was detected ten times or more. The V call is TRBV7-9, the J call TRBJ2-3, with no clear D. Germline V gene sequence: CDR1 SEHNR, CDR2 FQNEAQ (reference sequence). The V end lost 2 bases, the J end lost 4 bases, and 4 bases lay between the germline ends. The CDR3 extends over 12 amino acids. CDR3 bases: TGTGCCAGCAGCTTATCCTCAGATACGCAGTATTTT. This codes for CASSLSSDTQYF. The full variable domain, its missing parts supplied by reference TRBV7-9 and TRBJ2-3, is DTGVSQNPRHKITKRGQNVTFRCDPISEHNRLYWYRQTLGQGPEFLTYFQNEAQLEKSRLLSDRFSAERPKGSFSTLEIQRTEQGDSAMYLCASSLSSDTQYFGPGTRLTVL.

This clonotype was detected a few times. The chain combines TRBV30 with TRBJ2-7; 11 bases are shared with TRBD1. This CDR3 comprises 15 residues. V lost 2 bases to trimming and J lost 4 bases; unmatched junction nucleotides: 7. Germline values: CDR1 GTSNPN, CDR2 SVGIG (reference sequence). The CDR3 protein is CAWSMGTGGFYEQYF. The CDR3 DNA reads as TGTGCCTGGAGTATGGGGACAGGGGGGTTTTACGAGCAGTACTTC.

This clonotype was detected ten times or more. V and J are TRBV7-8 and TRBJ2-7; D perhaps matches TRBD2 (5 bases). Trimming removed 5 bases from V and 7 bases from J, with 12 bases in between. This CDR3 spans 12 amino acids. Germline CDR1 and CDR2: SGHVS and FQNEAQ. CDR3 sequence (DNA): TGTGCCAGCAGCCCAACGGAGGAAGAGCAGTACTTC. This translates into CASSPTEEEQYF.

A few counts support this clonotype. The rearrangement uses TRBV29-1 and TRBJ2-3; TRBD2 matches 11 bases. Germline loops: CDR1 SQVTM, CDR2 ANQGSEA. The CDR3 contains 13 residues. J was trimmed by 5 bases and V by 7 bases; bases with no gene match: 5. CDR3 residues: CSGTSGLRDTQYF. CDR3 bases: TGCAGCGGGACTAGCGGGCTACGAGATACGCAGTATTTT.

This clonotype was found many times. The J gene is TRBJ2-6, the V gene TRBV4-1; D may match TRBD1 or TRBD2 (5 bases each). Trimming took off 4 bases at V and 0 bases at J, with 19 bases between the two ends. Germline-derived CDR1 and CDR2 are MGHRA and YSYEKL. The CDR3 contains 19 residues. DNA for the CDR3: TGCGCCAGCAGCCGACGGATGGGACCGAATCCCTCTGGGGCCAACGTCCTGACTTTC. It translates to CASSRRMGPNPSGANVLTF.

This clonotype occurred many times. The V gene is TRBV5-6, the J gene TRBJ2-1; D is unresolved. The CDR3 is made up of 15 amino acids. Germline V gene lookup returns CDR1 SGHDT and CDR2 YYEEEE. The V end was cut by 4 bases, the J end by 8 bases, with 19 bases between. This CDR3 is CASSGGPGLVDEQFF. Here the CDR3 DNA reads TGTGCCAGCAGCGGTGGCCCCGGATTAGTTGATGAGCAGTTCTTC. Full variable domain (remainder filled in from reference TRBV5-6 and TRBJ2-1): DAGVTQSPTHLIKTRGQQVTLRCSPKSGHDTVSWYQQALGQGPQFIFQYYEEEERQRGNFPDRFSGHQFPNYSSELNVNALLLGDSALYLCASSGGPGLVDEQFFGPGTRLTVL.

This clonotype has more than one count but fewer than ten. The rearrangement links TRBV5-1 to TRBJ2-7; D not certain. Germline V gene data show CDR1 as SGHRS and CDR2 as YFSETQ. Between the trimmed V and J ends, which lost 3 bases and 5 bases, there was a span of 12 bases. CDR3 length: 13 residues. CDR3 residues: CASSSPLGHEQYF. CDR3 sequence (DNA): TGCGCCAGCAGCTCCCCCCTGGGCCACGAGCAGTACTTC.

The chain employs TRBV12-3 or TRBV12-4 and TRBJ2-3; a possible D gene is TRBD1 (7 bases). The CDR3 length is 16 residues. With 6 bases removed from V and 2 bases from J, the gap between germline ends came to 18 bases. CDR3 nucleotides: TGTGCCAGCAGCCTCCCAGGGGGGCAGATCACAGATACGCAGTATTTT. Amino acids: CASSLPGGQITDTQYF.

The genes are TRBV19 and TRBJ1-1; weak D call: TRBD1 (6 bases). Looked up from germline, CDR1 is LNHDA and CDR2 is SQIVND (reference sequence). Between the trimmed V and J ends, which lost 3 bases and 8 bases, there was a span of 28 bases. This CDR3 contains 18 residues. The CDR3 nucleotides are TGTGCCAGTAGTATGGGAGAGCTTTTTGGGGGGCGGTTTCCCGAAGCTTTCTTT. Its translation: CASSMGELFGGRFPEAFF.

This clonotype was counted only a few times. This chain uses TRBV9 with TRBJ1-2; D is perhaps TRBD1 (6 bases). Germline V CDR1 and CDR2: SGDLS, YYNGEE. Trimming removed 2 bases at V and 6 bases at J, with 11 bases between. This CDR3 comprises 13 residues. The CDR3 DNA is TGTGCCAGCAGCGTGAACAGGGTTGATGGCTACACCTTC. Residues: CASSVNRVDGYTF.

The rearrangement joins TRBV6-5 to TRBJ1-1, with D possibly matching TRBD1 (5 bases). The CDR3 loop spans 14 amino acids. Germline V gene lookup returns CDR1 MNHEY and CDR2 SVGAGI. Trimming took 1 base from V and 3 from J, leaving 9 bases between them. The DNA for the CDR3 is TGTGCCAGCAGTTACTTCGGGGGGGACACTGAAGCTTTCTTT. Translated: CASSYFGGDTEAFF.

This clonotype was observed many times. This chain links TRBV23-1 with TRBJ2-3; 8 nucleotides align to TRBD1. TRBV23-1 is identified as an open reading frame with a role that is uncertain. The CDR3 is 16 residues long. Trimming took 0 bases from V and 4 from J; bases not matched to a gene: 6. The CDR3 DNA is TGCGCCAGCAGTCAATCGGGCAGGGGGCTTCCAGATACGCAGTATTTT. Translating gives CASSQSGRGLPDTQYF.